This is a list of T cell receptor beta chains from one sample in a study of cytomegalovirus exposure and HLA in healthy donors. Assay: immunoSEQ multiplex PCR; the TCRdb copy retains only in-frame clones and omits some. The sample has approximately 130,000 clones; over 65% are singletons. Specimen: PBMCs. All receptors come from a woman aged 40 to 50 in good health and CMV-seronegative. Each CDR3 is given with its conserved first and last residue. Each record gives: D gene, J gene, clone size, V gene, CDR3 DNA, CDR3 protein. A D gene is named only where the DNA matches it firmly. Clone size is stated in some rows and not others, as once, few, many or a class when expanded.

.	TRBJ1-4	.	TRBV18	TGTGCCAGCTCCCAGGGGGAAAAACTGTTTTTT	CASSQGEKLFF
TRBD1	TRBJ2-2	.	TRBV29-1	TGCAGCGTTGAGGACAGGATCTACACCGGGGAGCTGTTTTTT	CSVEDRIYTGELFF
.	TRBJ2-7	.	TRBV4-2	TGTGCCAGCAGCCAAGAGGCAGGCCCGCTTGTTTTCTCCGAGCAGTACTTC	CASSQEAGPLVFSEQYF
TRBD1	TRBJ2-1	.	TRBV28	TGTGCCAGCAGTTTTTGGGACAGGGACTACAATGAGCAGTTCTTC	CASSFWDRDYNEQFF
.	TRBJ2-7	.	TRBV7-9	TGTGCCAGCAGCTTGCGGCCTTCCTACGAGCAGTACTTC	CASSLRPSYEQYF
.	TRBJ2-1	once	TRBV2	TGTGCCAGCAGGACGTTGGGACTTATGTTCTTC	CASRTLGLMFF
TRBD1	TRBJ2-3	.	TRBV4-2	TGTGCCAGCAGCGGACGACAGGGGGCCACAGATACGCAGTATTTT	CASSGRQGATDTQYF
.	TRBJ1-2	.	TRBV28	TGTGCCAGCACCCTTGATGTTTGGGCACAAAACTATGGCTACACCTTC	CASTLDVWAQNYGYTF
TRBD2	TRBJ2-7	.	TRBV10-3	TGTGCCATCAATAGCGGGAGAAGCTACGAGCAGTACTTC	CAINSGRSYEQYF
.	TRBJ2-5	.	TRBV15	TGTGCCACCAGCAGACCACAGGCGGCAGAAGAGACCCAGTACTTC	CATSRPQAAEETQYF
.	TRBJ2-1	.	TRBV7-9	TGTGCCAGCAGTCCCGAGAGCCTGAGCTCCTACAATGAGCAGTTCTTC	CASSPESLSSYNEQFF
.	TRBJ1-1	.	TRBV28	TGTGCCAGCAGTCCCCACAGGGTGGCAAACACTGAAGCTTTCTTT	CASSPHRVANTEAFF
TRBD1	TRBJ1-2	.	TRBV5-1	TGCGCCAGCAGCCGGACCACTGGGACAGGAGAGGCCTATGGCTACACCTTC	CASSRTTGTGEAYGYTF
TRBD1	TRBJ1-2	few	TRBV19	TGTGCCAGTAGGGATCCGGGACAGGGAAGAAGTGGCTACACCTTC	CASRDPGQGRSGYTF
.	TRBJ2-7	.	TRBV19	TGTGCCAGTAGTATTACGTCGGGAACCTACGAGCAGTACTTC	CASSITSGTYEQYF
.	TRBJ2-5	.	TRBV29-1	TGCAGCGTTGACAATCAAAACCAAGAGACCCAGTACTTC	CSVDNQNQETQYF
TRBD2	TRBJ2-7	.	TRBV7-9	TGTGCCAGCGGGGGACTAGCAGTCGACGAGCAGTACTTC	CASGGLAVDEQYF
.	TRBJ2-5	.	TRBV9	TGTGCCAGCAGCGTAGACAGGGCAGAGACCCAGTACTTC	CASSVDRAETQYF
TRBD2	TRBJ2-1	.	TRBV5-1	TGCGCCAGCAGCTTCGCGGCTAGCGGGACGGGGCACGAGCAGTTCTTC	CASSFAASGTGHEQFF
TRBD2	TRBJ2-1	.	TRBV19	TGTGCCAGTAGTCGCCTAGCGGGAGCTCTTATGAATGAGCAGTTCTTC	CASSRLAGALMNEQFF
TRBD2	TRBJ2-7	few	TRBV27	TGTGCCAGCAGTCCGGGACTAGCCTACGAGCAGTACTTC	CASSPGLAYEQYF
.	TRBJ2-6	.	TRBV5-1	TGCGCCAGCAATACAGGAGTCTCTGGGGCCAACGGCCTGACTTTC	CASNTGVSGANGLTF
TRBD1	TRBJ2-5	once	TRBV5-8	TGTGCCAGCAGCCGCAGGACAGGGGGGATAGAGACCCAGTACTTC	CASSRRTGGIETQYF
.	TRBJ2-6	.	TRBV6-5	TGTGCCAGCAACACAGCCACGGGGGCCAACGTCCTGACTTTC	CASNTATGANVLTF
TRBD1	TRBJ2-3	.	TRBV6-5	TGTGCCAGCGCGACAGGGGTAACAGATACGCAGTATTTT	CASATGVTDTQYF
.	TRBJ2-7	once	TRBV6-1	TGTGCCAGCATCGAACGCAGCGTTACCTACGAGCAGTACTTC	CASIERSVTYEQYF
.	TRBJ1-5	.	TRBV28	TGTGCCAGCCTTATCGGCGGGTTCAATCAGCCCCAGCATTTT	CASLIGGFNQPQHF
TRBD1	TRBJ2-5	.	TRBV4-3	TGCGCCAGCAGCCGCGACAGGGGGTATGAGACCCAGTACTTC	CASSRDRGYETQYF
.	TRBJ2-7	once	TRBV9	TGTGCCAGCAGCGTAGGCGACAGCCACTACGAGCAGTACTTC	CASSVGDSHYEQYF
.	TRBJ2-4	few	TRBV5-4	TGTGCCAGCAGCTTGGCCAGCGACAAAAACATTCAGTACTTC	CASSLASDKNIQYF
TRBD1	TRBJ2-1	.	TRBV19	TGTGCCAGTAGTTCATCCGGGACAGGGGTCTGGGGAAATGAGCAGTTCTTC	CASSSSGTGVWGNEQFF
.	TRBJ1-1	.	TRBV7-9	.	CASSLVAPGSFF
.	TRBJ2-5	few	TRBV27	TGTGCCAGCAGTCACCGGGACACACGCGGGGAGACCCAGTACTTC	CASSHRDTRGETQYF
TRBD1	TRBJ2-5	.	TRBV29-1	TGCAGCGCTTGGGGGGACAGGGGCGGAGAGACCCAGTACTTC	CSAWGDRGGETQYF
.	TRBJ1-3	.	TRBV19	TGTGCCAGTAGTATCCGGCGGGCAAACTCTGGAAACACCATATATTTT	CASSIRRANSGNTIYF